Following are 26 T cell receptor beta chains from one sample sequenced in a study of T-cell memory formation after mild COVID-19. TCRdb re-analysed the 5' RACE reads in MiXCR, keeping a single row per CDR3 protein. The top ten hold about 21% of the sample, which has 170,000 or so distinct CDR3 sequences, around 21% seen once. The sequenced sample was PBMCs or a T cell subset sorted from them (not recorded which). Every receptor here comes from an adult woman who had mild COVID-19 (a few samples of this study predate the infection). Cell type and time point are not known.

This clonotype was seen more than once but under ten times. The rearrangement joins TRBV5-1 to TRBJ2-7; the D gene is possibly TRBD1 (6 bases). V was trimmed by 3 bases and J by 4 bases, leaving 11 bases between them. The CDR3 has 13 residues. Germline-derived CDR1 and CDR2 are SGHRS and YFSETQ. The CDR3 is CASSYGQQYEQYF. The CDR3 region has the DNA TGCGCCAGCAGCTATGGACAGCAGTACGAGCAGTACTTC.

This chain links TRBV20-1 with TRBJ2-7, with 9 bases that match TRBD2. In germline, CDR1 is DFQATT, CDR2 SNEGSKA (reference sequence). This CDR3 is built from 14 residues. The junction had 5 bases not matched to a gene; V was cut back by 2 bases and J by 3 bases. The CDR3 DNA reads TGCAGTGCTAGACCGACTAGCGGAAGCTACGAGCAGTACTTC. This encodes CSARPTSGSYEQYF.

This clonotype was seen a few times. V and J are TRBV7-9 and TRBJ2-7; possible D gene TRBD2, 5 bases. Germline CDR1 is SEHNR and CDR2 is FQNEAQ (reference sequence). CDR3 size: 14 residues. Trimming took off 3 bases at V and 2 bases at J, with 11 bases between the two ends. The CDR3: CASSFSDGAYEQYF. CDR3 coding DNA: TGTGCCAGCAGCTTCTCGGACGGGGCCTACGAGCAGTACTTC.

This clonotype was detected only a few times. CDR3 nucleotides: TGCGCCAGCAGCTTGTTCTACCTAACGAACACCGGGGAGCTGTTTTTT. This encodes CASSLFYLTNTGELFF. The chain carries TRBV5-1 and TRBJ2-2; unclear D gene. The CDR3 length is 16 residues. V dropped 1 base and J dropped 0 bases, with 10 bases sitting between them. Per germline, CDR1 SGHRS and CDR2 YFSETQ.

The chain employs TRBV12-3 or TRBV12-4 and TRBJ2-1, with 13 bases fitting TRBD2. The CDR3 contains 17 residues. The V gene end was trimmed by 5 bases and the J gene end by 2 bases; junction bases not matched to a gene: 6. CDR3 loop: CASSPWTSGGPYNEQFF. DNA for the CDR3: TGTGCCAGCAGTCCATGGACTAGCGGGGGACCCTACAATGAGCAGTTCTTC.

The chain has TRBV29-1 and TRBJ1-2; no definite D call. This CDR3 comprises 12 residues. Per germline, CDR1 SQVTM and CDR2 ANQGSEA. V lost 2 bases, J lost 3 bases, and 7 bases lay in between. Here the CDR3 reads CSVEPTDYGYTF. The CDR3 DNA reads as TGCAGCGTTGAACCAACGGACTATGGCTACACCTTC.

This rearrangement joins TRBV7-9 to TRBJ2-5; D not resolved. This CDR3 has 13 amino acids. V was cut by 5 bases and J by 4 bases, with 11 bases left in between. CDR1 and CDR2 from the germline V gene are SEHNR and FQNEAQ (reference sequence). CDR3 region: CASSPSARETQYF. The CDR3 nucleotides read TGTGCCAGCAGCCCCTCGGCTAGAGAGACCCAGTACTTC. The full variable domain, with the rest looked up from reference TRBV7-9 and TRBJ2-5, is DTGVSQNPRHKITKRGQNVTFRCDPISEHNRLYWYRQTLGQGPEFLTYFQNEAQLEKSRLLSDRFSAERPKGSFSTLEIQRTEQGDSAMYLCASSPSARETQYFGPGTRLLVL.

The rearrangement uses TRBV7-6 and TRBJ2-1; 9 nucleotides agree with TRBD2. There are 16 residues in the CDR3. Germline V gene sequence: CDR1 SGHVS, CDR2 FNYEAQ. The J segment lost 6 bases and the V segment lost 0 bases, leaving 6 bases of the junction unmatched. CDR3 amino acids: CASSLAPPAGGNEQFF. DNA of the CDR3: TGTGCCAGCAGCTTAGCGCCCCCAGCGGGAGGCAATGAGCAGTTCTTC. The full variable domain, its missing parts supplied by reference TRBV7-6 and TRBJ2-1, is GAGVSQSPRYKVTKRGQDVALRCDPISGHVSLYWYRQALGQGPEFLTYFNYEAQQDKSGLPNDRFSAERPEGSISTLTIQRTEQRDSAMYRCASSLAPPAGGNEQFFGPGTRLTVL.

This clonotype turned up a few times. The CDR3 DNA reads TGTGCCAGCAGCTTATTGATCGGGGGCACAGATACGCAGTATTTT. It encodes CASSLLIGGTDTQYF. This chain joins TRBV11-2 and TRBJ2-3; tentative D call: TRBD2 (5 bases). The CDR3 length is 15 residues. Germline CDR1 and CDR2: SGHAT and FQNNGV. V was pared by 2 bases and J by 1 base, with 10 bases between. Full variable domain (rest looked up from reference TRBV11-2 and TRBJ2-3): EAGVAQSPRYKIIEKRQSVAFWCNPISGHATLYWYQQILGQGPKLLIQFQNNGVVDDSQLPKDRFSAERLKGVDSTLKIQPAKLEDSAVYLCASSLLIGGTDTQYFGPGTRLTVL.

There are a few counts of this clonotype. The chain uses TRBV9 and TRBJ2-7, with D perhaps being TRBD1 or TRBD2 (5 bases each). Germline-derived CDR1 and CDR2 are SGDLS and YYNGEE. Trimming took 0 bases from V and 0 from J, leaving 19 bases between them. The CDR3 spans 18 residues. The CDR3 region has the DNA TGTGCCAGCAGCGTAGTCGGGGCGCTCCTAGGCCCCTCCTACGAGCAGTACTTC. It is translated as CASSVVGALLGPSYEQYF.

This clonotype appeared a few times. The genes are TRBV29-1 and TRBJ2-1; TRBD2 matches 12 bases. V lost 2 bases, J lost 7 bases, and 0 bases stayed unmatched. The CDR3 consists of 13 residues. Germline V gives CDR1 SQVTM, CDR2 ANQGSEA. The chain's CDR3 is CSVELAGGNEQFF. CDR3 sequence (DNA): TGCAGCGTTGAACTAGCGGGAGGGAATGAGCAGTTCTTC.

A few counts support this clonotype. V is TRBV7-6 and J is TRBJ2-1; perhaps D is TRBD1 or TRBD2 (5 bases each). The CDR3 runs 14 residues. Germline lookup yields CDR1 SGHVS and CDR2 FNYEAQ. V dropped 7 bases and J dropped 4 bases, with 14 bases sitting between them. This CDR3 reads CASNLGVDYNEQFF. CDR3 coding DNA: TGTGCCAGCAACTTGGGGGTAGATTACAATGAGCAGTTCTTC.

The V gene is TRBV2, the J gene TRBJ2-7; a weak D match, TRBD2 (6 bases). CDR1 SNHLY and CDR2 FYNNEI come from the germline V gene. The CDR3 contains 13 residues. V was trimmed by 8 bases and J by 7 bases, leaving 18 bases between them. The CDR3 coding sequence is TGTGCCAGCCCCCGGTTTAGCGGAGATGAGCAGTACTTC. This sequence encodes CASPRFSGDEQYF.

The chain couples TRBV27 to TRBJ2-7, with 9 positions matching TRBD2. The CDR3 has 14 amino acids. V was pared by 5 bases and J by 5 bases, with 7 bases of the junction left unmatched. CDR1 and CDR2 (germline): MNHEY, SMNVEV (reference sequence). CDR3 amino acids: CASSPRTSANEQYF. CDR3 DNA: TGTGCCAGCAGTCCCCGGACTAGCGCCAACGAGCAGTACTTC.

Only a few counts were recorded for this clonotype. V usage is TRBV5-5 and J usage is TRBJ2-1; TRBD2 agrees at 7 bases. The CDR3 contains 13 residues. The J segment lost 8 bases and the V segment lost 4 bases, leaving 6 bases of the junction unmatched. Germline CDR1 and CDR2: SGHKS and YYEKEE (reference sequence). In DNA, the CDR3 is TGTGCCAGCAGCCCCGGGGGGAGCGATGAGCAGTTCTTC. Translation: CASSPGGSDEQFF.

This chain uses TRBV12-3 or TRBV12-4 with TRBJ2-2; D is undetermined. There are 13 residues in the CDR3. The V end lost 7 bases, the J end lost 1 base, and 7 bases lay between the germline ends. For the CDR3, the DNA is TGTGCCAGCACCCGAGAGAACACCGGGGAGCTGTTTTTT. Its protein is CASTRENTGELFF.

Ten or more counts support this clonotype. The chain employs TRBV5-1 and TRBJ2-1; D remains ambiguous. The CDR3 spans 13 residues. Looked up from germline, CDR1 is SGHRS and CDR2 is YFSETQ. Trimming took off 4 bases at V and 4 bases at J, with 9 bases between the two ends. CDR3 region: CASSEDGYNEQFF. The CDR3 DNA reads TGCGCCAGCAGCGAAGACGGATACAATGAGCAGTTCTTC.

V is TRBV28 and J is TRBJ2-2; weak D call: TRBD1 (6 bases). Per germline, CDR1 MDHEN and CDR2 SYDVKM. The length of the CDR3 is 16 residues. The V and J ends lost 4 bases and 7 bases respectively, with 19 bases between them. CDR3 sequence: CASSSPSYRADGELFF. DNA of the CDR3: TGTGCCAGCAGTTCCCCCTCCTACAGGGCTGACGGGGAGCTGTTTTTT.

V usage is TRBV29-1 and J usage is TRBJ1-1; no clear D. This CDR3 is 10 amino acids long. Per the germline V gene, CDR1 is SQVTM and CDR2 is ANQGSEA. Deletions cut 5 bases from V and 5 bases from J, with 6 bases between. Written as DNA, the CDR3 is TGCAGCGTTAGTTTGACTGAAGCTTTCTTT. Translating gives CSVSLTEAFF.

This clonotype was recorded a few times. This sequence joins TRBV6-5 and TRBJ2-5; D is perhaps TRBD2 (5 bases). Trimming took off 6 bases at V and 4 bases at J, with 21 bases between the two ends. This CDR3 region has 16 residues. Germline V gene data show CDR1 as MNHEY and CDR2 as SVGAGI. DNA of the CDR3: TGTGCCAGCAGCCAAACCGCCACTAGGGCGAGAGAGACCCAGTACTTC. Translating it yields CASSQTATRARETQYF.

As concerns this clonotype: This may be a read error, as it is one base from a much larger clone. J is TRBJ2-1 and V is TRBV12-3 or TRBV12-4; D possibly corresponds to TRBD1 (6 bases). The CDR3 is 15 residues long. CDR3 bases: TGTGCCAGCAGCCCTGACAGGAGCTCCTACACTGAGCAGTTCTTC. It encodes CASSPDRSSYTEQFF.

A few counts support this clonotype. The chain uses TRBV12-3 or TRBV12-4 and TRBJ2-3, with D possibly TRBD2 on 6 matching bases. The CDR3 is made up of 13 amino acids. Trimming left V 4 bases short and J 4 bases short, with 9 bases between. This CDR3 reads CASSSGGADTQYF. The CDR3 DNA reads TGTGCCAGCAGTTCCGGAGGGGCAGATACGCAGTATTTT.

The V gene is TRBV12-3 or TRBV12-4, the J gene TRBJ1-5; D might be TRBD1 (5 bases). V was pared by 7 bases and J by 0 bases, with 19 bases between. The CDR3 consists of 17 residues. The CDR3 nucleotides read TGTGCCAGCACCATGACAGCTTCCCTCGATAGCAATCAGCCCCAGCATTTT. Translation: CASTMTASLDSNQPQHF.

This clonotype was seen only a few times. The V call is TRBV10-3, the J call TRBJ2-1; TRBD2 is a possible D gene (6 bases). The CDR3 loop spans 16 amino acids. V was clipped by 0 bases and J by 8 bases, with 17 bases between them. The germline V gene has CDR1 ENHRY and CDR2 SYGVKD. The CDR3 spells CAISESTRTSRHEQFF. The DNA for the CDR3 is TGTGCCATCAGTGAGTCGACACGTACTAGCAGACATGAGCAGTTCTTC.

The chain is built from TRBV5-6 and TRBJ2-5; TRBD2 matches 13 bases. The ends lost 4 bases at V and 7 bases at J; junction bases unmatched: 7. The CDR3 covers 15 residues. Germline V gene sequence: CDR1 SGHDT, CDR2 YYEEEE. CDR3 sequence reads: CASSPTSGGFGTQYF. The DNA for the CDR3 is TGTGCCAGCAGCCCGACTAGCGGGGGGTTCGGGACCCAGTACTTC. Drawing the rest from reference TRBV5-6 and TRBJ2-5, the complete variable domain is DAGVTQSPTHLIKTRGQQVTLRCSPKSGHDTVSWYQQALGQGPQFIFQYYEEEERQRGNFPDRFSGHQFPNYSSELNVNALLLGDSALYLCASSPTSGGFGTQYFGPGTRLLVL.

This chain links TRBV29-1 with TRBJ2-1; possible D gene TRBD1, 5 bases. CDR1 and CDR2 (germline): SQVTM, ANQGSEA. Trimming pared 4 bases from V and 2 bases from J, leaving 9 bases between. This CDR3 has 13 amino acids. The CDR3 coding sequence is TGCAGCGTTGTGGACATGACCTACAATGAGCAGTTCTTC. Translated: CSVVDMTYNEQFF.